This T cell receptor (beta chain) was identified during a study of control samples from healthy donors and cancer patients. Clones were sequenced by immunoSEQ multiplex PCR, and TCRdb holds only the in-frame ones, with some missing. The table lists around 80,000 clones, roughly 86% of them singletons. The ends lost 3 bases at V and 7 bases at J; junction bases unmatched: 9. Germline CDR1 SGDLS, CDR2 YYNGEE. The CDR3 is 16 amino acids. This chain uses TRBV9 with TRBJ1-6, with TRBD1 matching 8 bases. Sequenced input: blood. The origin of this receptor is a man aged 45-65 years in good health. The CDR3: CASSDRGDDGNSPLHF. The CDR3 bases are TGTGCCAGCAGCGACAGGGGGGATGATGGGAATTCACCCCTCCACTTT.